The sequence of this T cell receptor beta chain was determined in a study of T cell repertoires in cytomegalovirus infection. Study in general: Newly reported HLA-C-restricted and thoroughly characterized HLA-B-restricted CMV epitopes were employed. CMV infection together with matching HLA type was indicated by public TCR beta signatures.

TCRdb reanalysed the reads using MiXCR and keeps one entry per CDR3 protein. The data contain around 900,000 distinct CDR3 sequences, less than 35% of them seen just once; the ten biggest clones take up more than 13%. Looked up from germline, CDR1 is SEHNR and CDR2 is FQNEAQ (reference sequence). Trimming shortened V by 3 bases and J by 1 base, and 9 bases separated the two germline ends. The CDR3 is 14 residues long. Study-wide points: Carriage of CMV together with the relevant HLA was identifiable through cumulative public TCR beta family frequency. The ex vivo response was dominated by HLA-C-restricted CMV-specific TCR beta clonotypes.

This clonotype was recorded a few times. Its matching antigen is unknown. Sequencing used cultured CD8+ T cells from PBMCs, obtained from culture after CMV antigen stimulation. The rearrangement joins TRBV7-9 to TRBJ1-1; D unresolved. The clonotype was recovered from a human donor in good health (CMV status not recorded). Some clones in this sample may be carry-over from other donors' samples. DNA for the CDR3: TGTGCCAGCAGCTTTACAGCGGAGAACACTGAAGCTTTCTTT. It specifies CASSFTAENTEAFF.